This T cell receptor beta chain emerged from a study of regulatory dendritic cells for organ transplantation. Broader study findings: The authors noted considerable between-person heterogeneity in alloreactive memory CD8+ cells. Naive T cells showed high diversity, memory cells less, memory CD8+ least.

With respect to this clone: The target antigen is unknown.

Assay: immunoSEQ multiplex PCR; the TCRdb copy retains only in-frame clones and omits some. Among some 40,000 clones listed, 80% to 95% were seen once. With V trimmed by 4 bases and J by 5 bases, 13 bases remained unmatched. This CDR3 is 17 amino acids long. CDR1 SNHLY and CDR2 FYNNEI come from the germline V gene. CD4+ or CD8+ T cells were sorted as naive CD45RA+ or memory CD45RO+. Sequenced input: naive CD8+ T cells from blood. As for subset: CD45RA+ naive T cells. This receptor was obtained from a human donor in good health. The chain links TRBV2 to TRBJ2-5; 10 bases agree with TRBD2. CDR3 bases: TGTGCCAGCAGTGCGTCGGCTAGCGGGAGAGAGCTGGAGACCCAGTACTTC. This gives the protein CASSASASGRELETQYF.